This is a list of T cell receptor beta chains from one sample in a study of CD8 T cells in Susac syndrome. TCRdb passed the immunoSEQ multiplex PCR reads through MiXCR, listing each CDR3 protein once. The sample has 75,000 to 95,000 distinct CDR3 sequences, around 90% seen once; the top ten hold under 0.6%. Source material: CD8+ T cells from PBMCs. These receptors were taken from a human donor with multiple sclerosis. The CDR3 runs from the conserved cysteine through the conserved F or W. Fields, in order: CDR3 DNA, CDR3 protein, clone size, CDR3 length, J gene, V gene, D gene. The D gene is left open where the match is weak. Rows may omit the clone size; those that give it use once, few, many or a size class.

TGTGCCAGCAGGATTTGGACTCCCAACTCCTACGAGCAGTACTTC	CASRIWTPNSYEQYF	NA	15	TRBJ2-7	TRBV6-2/TRBV6-3	NA
TGTGCCAGCAGCTCGGAGGGACAGGCCACAGATACGCAGTATTTT	CASSSEGQATDTQYF	NA	15	TRBJ2-3	TRBV6-4	TRBD1
TGTGCCAGCAGTTTATCGGGGACAGGGGGAAGCTACACCTTC	CASSLSGTGGSYTF	NA	14	TRBJ1-2	TRBV27	TRBD1
TGTGCCAGCAGCTTGGGACAAAGCACCTACGAGCAGTACTTC	CASSLGQSTYEQYF	NA	14	TRBJ2-7	TRBV5-6	NA
TGTGCCTCTGACAGTAACTATGGCTACACCTTC	CASDSNYGYTF	NA	11	TRBJ1-2	TRBV30	NA
TGTGCCAGCAACCGGGGACCGGAGGACATTCAGTACTTC	CASNRGPEDIQYF	NA	13	TRBJ2-4	TRBV2	NA
TGCAGTGCTAGAGATAAGGACACGTCGGCCACTGAAGCTTTCTTT	CSARDKDTSATEAFF	NA	15	TRBJ1-1	TRBV20-1	NA
TGTGCCAGCGAGGGGAACAATGAGCAGTTCTTC	CASEGNNEQFF	NA	11	TRBJ2-1	TRBV7-8	NA
TGTGCCAGCATGTTACATCACATTCAGTACTTC	CASMLHHIQYF	NA	11	TRBJ2-4	TRBV12-3/TRBV12-4	NA
TGTGCCAGCAGTTACTCGGCAGGCTACACTGAAGCTTTCTTT	CASSYSAGYTEAFF	NA	14	TRBJ1-1	TRBV6-5	NA
TGTGCCAGCAGTCTCAGGGGGAGAGGCACAGATACGCAGTATTTT	CASSLRGRGTDTQYF	NA	15	TRBJ2-3	TRBV12-3/TRBV12-4	TRBD1
TGCGCCAGCAGCCAAGATAATACGATCTCTGGAAACACCATATATTTT	CASSQDNTISGNTIYF	once	16	TRBJ1-3	TRBV4-1	NA
TGTGCCAGCAGGACAGCGGGAGTAAGCACAGATACGCAGTATTTT	CASRTAGVSTDTQYF	NA	15	TRBJ2-3	TRBV27	TRBD2
TGTGCCAGTATCTCCACGGGGGATAGCAATCAGCCCCAGCATTTT	CASISTGDSNQPQHF	NA	15	TRBJ1-5	TRBV19	NA
TGTGCCAGCAGCCCCCGTGTGGCCCCCTACAATGAGCAGTTCTTC	CASSPRVAPYNEQFF	NA	15	TRBJ2-1	TRBV9	NA
TGTGCCAGCAGCCCCCGGATGGCGGGGGCTGAGACCCAGTACTTC	CASSPRMAGAETQYF	NA	15	TRBJ2-5	TRBV9	NA
TGTGCCAGCAGAGCCAGCTACGGACTAGCGGGGGGAAAAGATACGCAGTATTTT	CASRASYGLAGGKDTQYF	NA	18	TRBJ2-3	TRBV13	TRBD2
TGTGCCAGCAGTTACTCGAGGGACAGGGGGTACAATGAGCAGTTCTTC	CASSYSRDRGYNEQFF	NA	16	TRBJ2-1	TRBV6-2/TRBV6-3	TRBD1
TGTGCCAGCAGTTTGGGGACTTCAGGCACGCAGTATTTT	CASSLGTSGTQYF	few	13	TRBJ2-3	TRBV12-3/TRBV12-4	NA
TGCGCCAGCAGCCAAGTGGATTCCTCCTACGAGCAGTACTTC	CASSQVDSSYEQYF	NA	14	TRBJ2-7	TRBV4-1	NA
TGTGCCAGTAGTTTCCCGGGGGGGCCTAACACCGGGGAGCTGTTTTTT	CASSFPGGPNTGELFF	NA	16	TRBJ2-2	TRBV19	TRBD2
TGCGCCAGCAGCCAGGTCGACACCGGGGAGCTGTTTTTT	CASSQVDTGELFF	NA	13	TRBJ2-2	TRBV4-1	NA
TGTGCCAGCACCCTCTCACTAGCGGCGCGGGAGCAGTACTTC	CASTLSLAAREQYF	NA	14	TRBJ2-7	TRBV12-3/TRBV12-4	TRBD2
TGCGCCAGCAGCCAAGGACTAGGACTAGAGGGCTACGAGCAGTACTTC	CASSQGLGLEGYEQYF	once	16	TRBJ2-7	TRBV4-3	TRBD2
TGTGCCAGCAGCTTCCAACCCTTAAGCCAGCCCCAGCATTTT	CASSFQPLSQPQHF	NA	14	TRBJ1-5	TRBV28	NA
TGTGCCAGCAGTTATGCGTCTCAGGGCTGGGAGACCCAGTACTTC	CASSYASQGWETQYF	NA	15	TRBJ2-5	TRBV6-5	NA
TGTGCCAGCAGTGAAATAGCGGGGAACACAGATACGCAGTATTTT	CASSEIAGNTDTQYF	NA	15	TRBJ2-3	TRBV2	TRBD2
TGCGCCAGCAGCTTGACTAGCGGGGGATCGAACACCGGGGAGCTGTTTTTT	CASSLTSGGSNTGELFF	once	17	TRBJ2-2	TRBV5-1	TRBD2
TGTGCCAGCAGTTATAACGTAGCGGGAGGCTACAATGAGCAGTTCTTC	CASSYNVAGGYNEQFF	few	16	TRBJ2-1	TRBV6-5	TRBD2
TGTGCCAGCAGTTTGGGGGGACTCCGACGGACTGAAGCTTTCTTT	CASSLGGLRRTEAFF	NA	15	TRBJ1-1	TRBV28	NA
TGTGCCAGCAGCGAACCTAGCACAGATACGCAGTATTTT	CASSEPSTDTQYF	NA	13	TRBJ2-3	TRBV3-1	NA
TGTGCCAGCAGCTATTTATCCGGGACAGGTCCCTCCTACGAGCAGTACTTC	CASSYLSGTGPSYEQYF	NA	17	TRBJ2-7	TRBV7-9	TRBD1
TGTGCCAGCAGCCAAGAGTTTCAGTTAGGTCAGGAGAGTAGTAGAGACTCTGGGGCCAACGTCCTGACTTTC	CASSQEFQLGQESSRDSGANVLTF	once	24	TRBJ2-6	TRBV3-1	NA
TGCGCCAGCAGCCAGGCTAGCGGGAGGGCCATAGATACGCAGTATTTT	CASSQASGRAIDTQYF	few	16	TRBJ2-3	TRBV4-3	TRBD2
TGTGCCACCAGTGGTATAATTATCCGGGACAGGGGAGCTGAAGCTTTCTTT	CATSGIIIRDRGAEAFF	once	17	TRBJ1-1	TRBV24-1	TRBD1
TGTGCCAGCAGCGTAGGGGATAGCGGGAGTTACGAGCAGTACTTC	CASSVGDSGSYEQYF	NA	15	TRBJ2-7	TRBV9	TRBD2
TGCAGCGTTGTATCCGGGATCAATGAGCAGTTCTTC	CSVVSGINEQFF	NA	12	TRBJ2-1	TRBV29-1	NA
TGTGCCACCAGGGACCTTACGGAAAATAGCAATCAGCCCCAGCATTTT	CATRDLTENSNQPQHF	NA	16	TRBJ1-5	TRBV21-1	NA
TGTGCCAGCAGTCCCGAAGGACTAGCGTGGGAGCAGTACTTC	CASSPEGLAWEQYF	once	14	TRBJ2-7	TRBV12-3/TRBV12-4	TRBD2
TGTGCCAGCAGCTTAGGTACAGGTACTCAAGAGACCCAGTACTTC	CASSLGTGTQETQYF	NA	15	TRBJ2-5	TRBV7-8	NA
TGTGCCAGCAGTTACTCCCTTGAGGTGACGGACAATGAGCAGTTCTTC	CASSYSLEVTDNEQFF	NA	16	TRBJ2-1	TRBV6-6	NA
TGCGCCAGCAGCCAAGGGACCCGTGGAGACTACGAGCAGTACTTC	CASSQGTRGDYEQYF	NA	15	TRBJ2-7	TRBV4-1	NA
TGTGCCAGCAGCCCTGGGACAGGGGCCCACTATGGCTACACCTTC	CASSPGTGAHYGYTF	NA	15	TRBJ1-2	TRBV11-2	TRBD1
TGTGCCAGCAGTCCGGGACTACCTCTTGCCGAGACCCAGTACTTC	CASSPGLPLAETQYF	NA	15	TRBJ2-5	TRBV6-2/TRBV6-3	TRBD2
TGTGCCAGCAGCCCCACCCCCTTAGCGGGGGGACCGTACGAGCAGTACTTC	CASSPTPLAGGPYEQYF	NA	17	TRBJ2-7	TRBV6-1	TRBD2
TGTGCCAGCAGTCGGGGGTCGATCTACGAGCAGTACTTC	CASSRGSIYEQYF	NA	13	TRBJ2-7	TRBV27	NA
TGTGCCAGCAGCCTCCTAGCGTCCTACAATGAGCAGTTCTTC	CASSLLASYNEQFF	NA	14	TRBJ2-1	TRBV27	NA
TGTGCCAGCAATTCGGCGGGATTTCTGCGTGAGCAGTTCTTC	CASNSAGFLREQFF	NA	14	TRBJ2-1	TRBV28	NA